The T cell receptor (beta chain) under discussion was sequenced for a study of T cells after posttransplantation cyclophosphamide (dated by TCRdb to the mid-2010s). As for the study more broadly: The study tracked T cell repertoire reconstitution by TRB sequencing after myeloablative bone marrow transplantation using posttransplantation cyclophosphamide as GVHD prophylaxis. In 3 patients, TRB sequencing was also performed on up to about 3 more blood samples taken 2 to 5.2 years after transplant, and in 4 patients, pretransplant blood was also TRB-sequenced. Public TRB sequences were checked against a database of over 3,600 sequences associated with responses to pathogens, tumor antigens, self-antigens and alloantigens. Samples from 30 to 35 PTCy-treated patients, along with samples from roughly 16 of their related bone marrow donors, underwent antigen receptor sequencing. Blood from all 30 or so PTCy patients with 1-year posttransplant specimens was subjected to TRB sequencing. Because TRA and TRB clonality correlated tightly in 9 samples, the subsequent TCR analyses were limited to TRB only. Study-level results and caveats: The TRB repertoires of T cells infiltrating skin or GI tract showed only limited overlap with the TRB repertoires of T cells in blood. Across about 40 patients, TRB clonality was highly associated with recipient CMV seropositivity and CMV reactivation, and diversity in PTCy patients was similar to diversity in CNI/methotrexate controls. Donor-recipient similarity was low at 1-2 months but increased during the first year, and donor CD8+ memory clones often dominated later blood repertoires.

This clone was counted many times. It lacks a known antigen. Base qualities were left out, and no much larger clone turns up one base away. TRB sequencing was run on genomic DNA with either the immunoSEQ assay at survey resolution or the hsTCRB kit. The study's own analysis went as follows. The immunoSEQ software handled the initial read processing, while the LymphoSeq R package was used for the repertoire analyses. Clonality was calculated as 1 minus normalized Shannon entropy, and the Gini coefficient was also calculated for each TRB dataset. To infer phenotypes in unsorted samples, TRB sequences from sorted subsets of the recipient or donor were mapped onto the unsorted samples of the same recipient. TCRdb holds this immuneACCESS table with in-frame rearrangements only. Some clones are missing; in checked studies, unresolved V genes explain under half, and the rest has no known cause. Clonal size and the V and J genes are those of that table, whereas D and trimming came from the DNA. The table shows about 38,000 clones here, with no singletons. The top ten constitute roughly 6.4% of the sample.

Taken from the germline V gene (reference sequence), the CDR1 and CDR2 loops are LNHDA and SQIVND. The V and J ends are trimmed by 0 bases and 3 bases, leaving 14 bases between them. The CDR3 covers 16 residues, taking in both the cysteine and the phenylalanine. Just CDR3 DNA is preserved here, 48 bases in frame from base 1. On the day of marrow donation, related bone marrow donors gave peripheral blood samples. Mononuclear cells from peripheral blood and bone marrow were separated by Ficoll-Hypaque density centrifugation and then cryopreserved. The sequence derives from a man aged 25 to 45 in good health and a related stem cell transplant donor. The chain joins TRBV19 to TRBJ1-2; 6 matching bases give a weak D call of TRBD1. The sequencing sample was made of PBMCs. CDR3 reads: CASSIEYRANYYGYTF. The DNA sequence is TGTGCCAGTAGTATAGAATACAGGGCCAACTACTATGGCTACACCTTC.